What follows are 27 T cell receptor beta chains derived from one specimen sequenced in a study of molecular identifiers for immune sequencing clone quantification. MiXCR was run by TCRdb on the PCR reads, yielding one entry per CDR3 protein. This sample carries about 320,000 distinct CDR3 sequences, 24% of them seen once, and the ten largest clones take 0.74%. Sequenced material: naive CD8+ T cells from blood, with Jurkat cell RNA spiked in. The subset: FACS-sorted CD8+CD4-CCR7+CD45RA+ naive T cells. These receptors were collected from a human donor in good health. Some libraries in this study had Jurkat cell RNA spiked in.

A note on this clonotype: This could be a read error, since a much larger clone is one nucleotide away. Without the conserved terminal phenylalanine or tryptophan, this CDR3 likely stems from a read error. CDR3 in DNA: TGTGCCACCTCGATCGCTACGTTCCTCGACATTCAGTACTAC. It translates to CATSIATFLDIQYY. The chain combines TRBV6-2 or TRBV6-3 with TRBJ2-4, with D unresolved. The CDR3 spans 14 residues. The germline V gene encodes CDR1 MNHEY and CDR2 SVGEGT. Trimming stripped 10 bases from V and 8 bases from J, with 21 bases between.

The chain recombines TRBV6-4 with TRBJ1-1; no clear D gene. V dropped 3 bases and J dropped 5 bases, with 13 bases sitting between them. From germline, CDR1 is MRHNA and CDR2 SNTAGT. This CDR3 is built from 14 residues. CDR3 residues: CASSERFPGTEAFF. CDR3 DNA sequence: TGTGCCAGCAGTGAGAGGTTCCCGGGGACTGAAGCTTTCTTT.

This sequence joins TRBV6-5 and TRBJ2-3; 9 positions match TRBD2. Trimming at V came to 2 bases and at J to 5 bases, leaving 8 bases not matched to a gene. The CDR3 length is 16 residues. Germline-derived CDR1 and CDR2 are MNHEY and SVGAGI. The CDR3 sequence: CASSYGAGGPGDTQYF. The CDR3 bases are TGTGCCAGCAGTTACGGGGCGGGAGGGCCGGGAGATACGCAGTATTTT.

V and J are TRBV5-6 and TRBJ2-2; 7 bases are shared with TRBD2. After removal of 0 bases from V and 0 bases from J, the junction contained 2 bases not matched to a gene. The germline V gene has CDR1 SGHDT and CDR2 YYEEEE. This CDR3 spans 16 amino acids. CDR3 in DNA: TGTGCCAGCAGCTTGGAGCTAGCGGCGAACACCGGGGAGCTGTTTTTT. This sequence encodes CASSLELAANTGELFF.

A remark on this clonotype: This may come from a read error, since a much larger clone is one base off. V usage is TRBV9 and J usage is TRBJ1-2; TRBD1 is a possible D gene (5 bases). This CDR3 contains 16 residues. V was clipped by 3 bases and J by 1 base, with 16 bases between them. Germline CDR1 reads SGDLS; CDR2 reads YYNGEE. CDR3 in DNA: TGTGCCAGCAGCGCTACAACCGCCAGGGTTAACTATGGCTACACCTTC. This sequence encodes CASSATTARVNYGYTF.

Points on this clonotype: A much more abundant neighbour one base away suggests this may be a read error. The chain couples TRBV4-3 to TRBJ2-5; 8 bases are shared with TRBD2. CDR3 length equals 15 residues. Per germline, CDR1 LGHNA and CDR2 YSLEER. CDR3 sequence reads: CVSSQDTSGQETQYF. The DNA of the CDR3 is TGCGTCAGCAGCCAAGATACTAGCGGCCAAGAGACCCAGTACTTC.

The rearrangement joins TRBV12-3 or TRBV12-4 to TRBJ2-5; tentative D call: TRBD2 (6 bases). Trimming removed 1 base from V and 0 bases from J, with 18 bases in between. The CDR3 covers 18 residues. The CDR3 sequence: CASSLVAPGRDYQETQYF. The CDR3 region has the DNA TGTGCCAGCAGTTTAGTAGCTCCGGGCCGGGACTACCAAGAGACCCAGTACTTC.

The V call is TRBV10-3, the J call TRBJ2-3; 10 bases are shared with TRBD2. Germline CDR1 and CDR2: ENHRY and SYGVKD. The CDR3 contains 16 residues. Trimming cost V 0 bases and J 4 bases; bases outside gene matches: 4. The CDR3 sequence is CAISESLAGVADTQYF. CDR3 in DNA: TGTGCCATCAGTGAGTCTCTAGCGGGAGTCGCAGATACGCAGTATTTT.

As to this clonotype: It may be a read error: a sequence one base away is much more abundant. This chain connects TRBV13 to TRBJ1-1; 8 bases align to TRBD1. The CDR3 has 14 residues. Germline loops: CDR1 PRHDT, CDR2 FYEKMQ (reference sequence). DNA for the CDR3: TGTGCCAGCACGGGACAGGAACTTGGAACTGTAGCTTTCTTT. It translates to CASTGQELGTVAFF. Combining the CDR3 with reference TRBV13 and TRBJ1-1 gives the whole variable domain AAGVIQSPRHLIKEKRETATLKCYPIPRHDTVYWYQQGPGQDPQFLISFYEKMQSDKGSIPDRFSAQQFSDYHSELNMSSLELGDSALYFCASTGQELGTVAFFGQGTRLTVV.

This clonotype has at least ten counts. V is TRBV7-2 and J is TRBJ2-7; 9 bases agree with TRBD1. CDR3 length: 14 amino acids. The V gene end was trimmed by 5 bases and the J gene end by 4 bases; junction bases not matched to a gene: 6. CDR1 is SGHTA, CDR2 FQGNSA, per germline. CDR3 residues: CASSALGQGYEQYF. CDR3 DNA sequence: TGTGCCAGCAGCGCCCTAGGACAGGGGTACGAGCAGTACTTC.

Points on this clonotype: A much larger clonotype is one base distant, so this may be a read error. The rearrangement uses TRBV14 and TRBJ2-7; TRBD2 might be the D (6 bases). This CDR3 comprises 14 residues. CDR1 is SGHDN, CDR2 FVKESK, per germline. Trimming pared 4 bases from V and 8 bases from J, leaving 18 bases between. The CDR3 here is CASSLSGVVYKQYF. As DNA, the CDR3 is TGTGCCAGCAGCCTATCGGGGGTTGTTTACAAGCAGTACTTC.

A note on this clonotype: One junction end does not reproduce the germline sequence, and a read error may be involved. The chain joins TRBV5-6 to TRBJ2-7; D possibly corresponds to TRBD1 (6 bases). CDR3 length: 14 amino acids. Germline V lookup: CDR1 SGHDT, CDR2 YYEEEE. The CDR3 DNA follows: TGTGCCAGCAGCCAGGGACACCACTCCTACGAGCGGTACTTC. Protein sequence: CASSQGHHSYERYF.

The rearrangement links TRBV6-2 or TRBV6-3 to TRBJ1-1, with D possibly TRBD1 on 6 matching bases. Germline values: CDR1 MNHEY, CDR2 SVGEGT. The CDR3 totals 16 residues. The V end was cut by 10 bases, the J end by 0 bases, with 21 bases between. This CDR3 is CATITTQGLVNTEAFF. The CDR3 DNA sequence: TGTGCCACCATCACCACGCAGGGGCTCGTGAACACTGAAGCTTTCTTT.

The gene calls are TRBV7-9 and TRBJ2-2, with D perhaps given as TRBD1 or TRBD2 (5 bases each). Germline CDR1 SEHNR, CDR2 FQNEAQ (reference sequence). V was trimmed by 0 bases and J by 5 bases, leaving 7 bases between them. There are 14 residues in the CDR3. CDR3 in DNA: TGTGCCAGCAGCTTAGCGGGACCGACCGGGGAGCTGTTTTTT. Amino acid sequence: CASSLAGPTGELFF.

In this sample, this clonotype turned up once. V usage is TRBV2 and J usage is TRBJ1-1, with D uncertain. The CDR3 is 15 amino acids. Germline loops: CDR1 SNHLY, CDR2 FYNNEI. Trimming removed 4 bases at V and 3 bases at J, with 15 bases between. This chain's CDR3 is CASSAAVLGYTEAFF. CDR3 bases: TGTGCCAGCAGTGCAGCGGTACTGGGCTACACTGAAGCTTTCTTT.

Points on this clonotype: At one boundary the junction diverges from the germline segment, which might be a read error. As DNA, the CDR3 is TGTGCCAGCAGTTTATCCGGGCCCAAAAACACTCAGTACTTC. Amino acid sequence: CASSLSGPKNTQYF. The gene calls are TRBV12-3 or TRBV12-4 and TRBJ2-4; no reliable D call. The length of the CDR3 is 14 residues.

J is TRBJ2-3 and V is TRBV18; D is tentatively TRBD1 or TRBD2 (5 bases each). There are 15 residues in the CDR3. Germline V gene lookup returns CDR1 KGHSH and CDR2 LQKENI. Trimming took off 4 bases at V and 3 bases at J, with 14 bases between the two ends. CDR3 residues: CASSRDGSGTDTQYF. As DNA, the CDR3 is TGTGCCAGCTCACGGGACGGCAGCGGAACAGATACGCAGTATTTT.

This chain uses TRBV9 with TRBJ2-7, with a possible D match to TRBD2 (6 bases). The germline V gene has CDR1 SGDLS and CDR2 YYNGEE. This CDR3 has 15 amino acids. Trimming removed 4 bases from V and 2 bases from J, with 16 bases in between. Written as DNA, the CDR3 is TGTGCCAGCAGCCCTTTAGGCCGCGGGACCTACGAGCAGTACTTC. This sequence encodes CASSPLGRGTYEQYF.

The table lists this clonotype with many counts. CDR3 nucleotides: TGTGCCAGCAGCCCCGCGGAGAACACCGGGGAGCTGTTTTTT. Amino acids: CASSPAENTGELFF. The chain carries TRBV5-4 and TRBJ2-2; D call uncertain. CDR1 is SGHNT and CDR2 is YYREEE in the germline V gene (reference sequence). Trimming took off 4 bases at V and 1 base at J, with 8 bases between the two ends. The CDR3 totals 14 residues.

Notes on this clonotype: A much bigger clone sits one base away, suggesting this may be a read error. The chain joins TRBV7-9 to TRBJ2-4, with a possible D match to TRBD2 (6 bases). This CDR3 comprises 16 residues. Germline values: CDR1 SEHNR, CDR2 FQNEAQ (reference sequence). The CDR3 region is CVSSLVEGPAKNIQYF. Here the CDR3 DNA reads TGTGTCAGCAGCTTAGTGGAGGGCCCTGCCAAAAACATTCAGTACTTC.

The genes are TRBV5-1 and TRBJ2-7; TRBD2 matches 8 bases. The CDR3 spans 14 residues. Germline V lookup: CDR1 SGHRS, CDR2 YFSETQ. Trimming removed 0 bases from V and 5 bases from J; junction bases left unmatched: 4. The CDR3 nucleotides are TGCGCCAGCAGCTTGGAACGGGAGGGGAACGAGCAGTACTTC. Encoded protein: CASSLEREGNEQYF. Complete variable domain (other parts from reference TRBV5-1 and TRBJ2-7): KAGVTQTPRYLIKTRGQQVTLSCSPISGHRSVSWYQQTPGQGLQFLFEYFSETQRNKGNFPGRFSGRQFSNSRSEMNVSTLELGDSALYLCASSLEREGNEQYFGPGTRLTVT.

Regarding this clonotype: The germline gene is not matched at one end of the junction; a read error may be the cause. The chain has TRBV13 and TRBJ2-7, with 8 nucleotides matching TRBD2. The CDR3 totals 13 residues. Germline lookup yields CDR1 PRHDT and CDR2 FYEKMQ (reference sequence). The CDR3 region is CATSYGGGDEQYF. The CDR3 DNA reads TGTGCCACCAGCTACGGGGGGGGGGACGAGCAGTACTTC.

The chain has TRBV10-3 and TRBJ2-7, with D perhaps assigned TRBD1 or TRBD2 (5 bases each). The germline V gene encodes CDR1 ENHRY and CDR2 SYGVKD. This CDR3 is 14 amino acids long. V lost 6 bases and J lost 5, with 17 bases in between. CDR3 sequence reads: CAISWDPDSHEQYF. The CDR3, as DNA: TGTGCCATCAGCTGGGACCCCGATTCGCACGAGCAGTACTTC.

The table lists this clonotype with a few counts. The rearrangement joins TRBV27 to TRBJ1-1; D unresolved. Looked up from germline, CDR1 is MNHEY and CDR2 is SMNVEV (reference sequence). Between the trimmed V and J ends, which lost 7 bases and 4 bases, there was a span of 7 bases. This CDR3 comprises 11 residues. The CDR3 region has the DNA TGTGCCAGCACGTTGGGCACTGAAGCTTTCTTT. It yields the protein CASTLGTEAFF.

Ten or more counts support this clonotype. V is TRBV7-2 and J is TRBJ2-1; 9 bases map to TRBD1. V gave up 0 bases and J gave up 9 bases; unmatched junction bases: 3. Germline values: CDR1 SGHTA, CDR2 FQGNSA. CDR3 length: 14 residues. CDR3 in DNA: TGTGCCAGCAGCTTAGCCGGGACAGGGTTTGAGCAGTTCTTC. Protein: CASSLAGTGFEQFF.

This clonotype occurred a few times. This sequence joins TRBV10-3 and TRBJ2-3; D possibly matches TRBD1 or TRBD2 (5 bases each). The germline CDR1 and CDR2 sequences are ENHRY and SYGVKD. CDR3 length: 15 residues. The germline V and J ends were trimmed by 11 bases and 2 bases, with 20 bases remaining between them. The CDR3 here is CAASGSSGFTDTQYF. Here the CDR3 DNA reads TGTGCCGCTTCAGGGAGTTCAGGGTTCACAGATACGCAGTATTTT.

The chain employs TRBV11-2 and TRBJ2-1, with D possibly matching TRBD1 (6 bases). V lost 2 bases and J lost 7, with 12 bases in between. This CDR3 comprises 14 residues. Germline V gives CDR1 SGHAT, CDR2 FQNNGV. The CDR3 spells CASSLQGIGNEQFF. The CDR3 region has the DNA TGTGCCAGCAGCTTACAGGGGATTGGGAATGAGCAGTTCTTC.